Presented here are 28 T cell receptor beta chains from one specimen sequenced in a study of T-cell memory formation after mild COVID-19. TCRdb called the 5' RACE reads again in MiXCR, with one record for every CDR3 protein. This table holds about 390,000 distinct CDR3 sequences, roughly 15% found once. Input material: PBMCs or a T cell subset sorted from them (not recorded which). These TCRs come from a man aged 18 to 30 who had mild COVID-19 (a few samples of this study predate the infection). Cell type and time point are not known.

The CDR3 nucleotides read TGTGCCAGCAGCTCGACTGATTCCTACGAGCAGTACTTC. Amino acids: CASSSTDSYEQYF. The V call is TRBV7-6, the J call TRBJ2-7; no clear D. Looked up from germline, CDR1 is SGHVS and CDR2 is FNYEAQ. Trimming shortened V by 4 bases and J by 1 base, and 8 bases separated the two germline ends. CDR3 length: 13 residues.

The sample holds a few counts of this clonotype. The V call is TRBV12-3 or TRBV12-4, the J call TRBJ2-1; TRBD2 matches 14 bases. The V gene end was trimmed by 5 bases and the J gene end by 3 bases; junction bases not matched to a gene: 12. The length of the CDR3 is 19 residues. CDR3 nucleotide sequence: TGTGCCAGCAGTACGACTAGCGGGGGGGCTGAGTATTTCTACAATGAGCAGTTCTTC. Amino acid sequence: CASSTTSGGAEYFYNEQFF.

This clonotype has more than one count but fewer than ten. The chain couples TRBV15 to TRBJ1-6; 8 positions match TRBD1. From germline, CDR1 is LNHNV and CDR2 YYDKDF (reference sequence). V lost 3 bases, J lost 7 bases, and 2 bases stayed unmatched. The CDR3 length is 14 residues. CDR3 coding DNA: TGTGCCACCAGCAGGGGACAGGACAATTCACCCCTCCACTTT. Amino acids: CATSRGQDNSPLHF.

This CDR3 is CASSSRGWSEQFF. The DNA for the CDR3 is TGTGCCAGCAGTTCCAGGGGTTGGAGTGAGCAGTTCTTC. The chain recombines TRBV27 with TRBJ2-1, with a possible D match to TRBD1 (6 bases). Germline V gene sequence: CDR1 MNHEY, CDR2 SMNVEV (reference sequence). The V end was cut by 4 bases, the J end by 9 bases, with 13 bases between. The CDR3 has 13 amino acids.

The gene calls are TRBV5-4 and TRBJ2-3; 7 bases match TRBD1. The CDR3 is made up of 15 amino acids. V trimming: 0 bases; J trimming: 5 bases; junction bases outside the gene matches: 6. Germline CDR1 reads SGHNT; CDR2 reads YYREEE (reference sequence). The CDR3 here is CASSLGGQGEDTQYF. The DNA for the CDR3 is TGTGCCAGCAGCTTGGGAGGGCAGGGGGAAGATACGCAGTATTTT.

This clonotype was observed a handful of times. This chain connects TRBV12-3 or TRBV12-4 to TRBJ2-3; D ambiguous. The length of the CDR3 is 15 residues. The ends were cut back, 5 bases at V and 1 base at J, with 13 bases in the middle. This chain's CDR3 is CASSPGATGTDTQYF. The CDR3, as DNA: TGTGCCAGCAGTCCCGGTGCTACTGGCACAGATACGCAGTATTTT.

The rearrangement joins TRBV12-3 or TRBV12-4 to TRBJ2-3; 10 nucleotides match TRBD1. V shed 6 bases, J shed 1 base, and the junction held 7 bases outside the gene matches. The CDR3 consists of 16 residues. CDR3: CASSTGQGFGTDTQYF. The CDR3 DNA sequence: TGTGCCAGCAGCACGGGACAGGGGTTTGGCACAGATACGCAGTATTTT.

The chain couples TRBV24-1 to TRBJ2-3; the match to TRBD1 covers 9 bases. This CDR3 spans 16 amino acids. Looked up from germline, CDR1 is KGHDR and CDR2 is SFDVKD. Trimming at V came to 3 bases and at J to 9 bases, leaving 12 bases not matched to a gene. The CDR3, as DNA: TGTGCCACCAGTGATGGACAGGGGCCGCTGGGAGACACGCAGTATTTT. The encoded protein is CATSDGQGPLGDTQYF.

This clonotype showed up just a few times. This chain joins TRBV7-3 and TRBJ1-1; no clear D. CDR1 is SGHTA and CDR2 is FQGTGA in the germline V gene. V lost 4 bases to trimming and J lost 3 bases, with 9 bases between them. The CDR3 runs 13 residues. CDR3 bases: TGTGCCAGCAGCTGGACTACCGACACTGAAGCTTTCTTT. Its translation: CASSWTTDTEAFF.

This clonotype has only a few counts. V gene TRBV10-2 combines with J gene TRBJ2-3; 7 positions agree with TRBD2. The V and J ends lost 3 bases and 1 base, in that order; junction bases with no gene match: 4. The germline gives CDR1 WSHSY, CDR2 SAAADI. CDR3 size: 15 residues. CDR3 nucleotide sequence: TGCGCCAGCAGTGAATTTGCGGGGGGCACAGATACGCAGTATTTT. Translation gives CASSEFAGGTDTQYF.

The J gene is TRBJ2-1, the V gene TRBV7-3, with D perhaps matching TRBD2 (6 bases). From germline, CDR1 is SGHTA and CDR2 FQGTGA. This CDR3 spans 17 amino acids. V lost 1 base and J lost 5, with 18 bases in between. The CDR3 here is CASSLRGPGLLNNEQFF. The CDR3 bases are TGTGCCAGCAGCTTAAGGGGACCGGGACTCCTTAACAATGAGCAGTTCTTC.

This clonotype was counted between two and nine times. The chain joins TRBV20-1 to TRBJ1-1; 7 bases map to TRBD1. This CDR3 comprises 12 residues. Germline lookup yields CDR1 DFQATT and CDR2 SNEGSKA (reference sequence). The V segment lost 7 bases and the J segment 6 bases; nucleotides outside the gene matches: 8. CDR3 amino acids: CSGGSTGAEAFF. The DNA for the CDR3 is TGCAGTGGGGGGTCAACAGGGGCTGAAGCTTTCTTT.

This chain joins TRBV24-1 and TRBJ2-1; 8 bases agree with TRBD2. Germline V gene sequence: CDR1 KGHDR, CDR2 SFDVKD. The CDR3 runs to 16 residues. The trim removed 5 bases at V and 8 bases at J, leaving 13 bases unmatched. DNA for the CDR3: TGTGCCACCAGTGCGGGAGGGGCAGTACGGGAAGATGAGCAGTTCTTC. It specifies CATSAGGAVREDEQFF.

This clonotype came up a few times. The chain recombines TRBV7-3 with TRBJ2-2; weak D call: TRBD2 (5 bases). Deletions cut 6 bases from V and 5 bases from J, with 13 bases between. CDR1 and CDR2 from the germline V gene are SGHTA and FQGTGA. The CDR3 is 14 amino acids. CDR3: CASSPNGKTGELFF. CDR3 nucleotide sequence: TGTGCCAGCAGTCCGAACGGGAAGACCGGGGAGCTGTTTTTT.

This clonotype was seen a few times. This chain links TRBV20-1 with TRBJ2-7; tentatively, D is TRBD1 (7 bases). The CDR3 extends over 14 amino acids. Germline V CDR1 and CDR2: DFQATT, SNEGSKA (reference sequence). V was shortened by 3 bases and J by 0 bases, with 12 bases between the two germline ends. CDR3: CSARRDSDSYEQYF. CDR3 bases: TGCAGTGCTAGGCGGGACAGTGACTCCTACGAGCAGTACTTC.

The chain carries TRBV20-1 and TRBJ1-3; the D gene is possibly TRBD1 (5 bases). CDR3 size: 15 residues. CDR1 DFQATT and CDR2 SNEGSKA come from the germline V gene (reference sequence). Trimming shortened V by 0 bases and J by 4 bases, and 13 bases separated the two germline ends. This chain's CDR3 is CSARERAGSGNTIYF. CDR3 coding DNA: TGCAGTGCTAGAGAAAGGGCAGGGAGCGGAAACACCATATATTTT.

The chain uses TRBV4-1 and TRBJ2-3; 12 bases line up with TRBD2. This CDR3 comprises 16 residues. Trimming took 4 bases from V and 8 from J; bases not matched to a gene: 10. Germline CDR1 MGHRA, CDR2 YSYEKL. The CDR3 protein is CASSLNLAGGTGTQYF. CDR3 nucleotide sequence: TGCGCCAGCAGCCTGAACCTAGCGGGGGGGACGGGTACGCAGTATTTT.

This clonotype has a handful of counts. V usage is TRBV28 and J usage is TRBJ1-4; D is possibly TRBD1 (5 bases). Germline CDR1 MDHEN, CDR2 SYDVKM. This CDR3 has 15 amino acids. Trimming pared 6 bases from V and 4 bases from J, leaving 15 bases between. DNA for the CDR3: TGTGCCAGCAGCTCTCCTGGGGGGATTAATGAAAAACTGTTTTTT. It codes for CASSSPGGINEKLFF.

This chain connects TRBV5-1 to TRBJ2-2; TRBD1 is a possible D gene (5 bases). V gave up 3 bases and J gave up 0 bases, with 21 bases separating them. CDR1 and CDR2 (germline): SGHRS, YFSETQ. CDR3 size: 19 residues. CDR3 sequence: CASSSPRDSPHTNTGELFF. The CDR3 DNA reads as TGCGCCAGCAGCTCCCCCCGCGACAGCCCCCATACGAACACCGGGGAGCTGTTTTTT.

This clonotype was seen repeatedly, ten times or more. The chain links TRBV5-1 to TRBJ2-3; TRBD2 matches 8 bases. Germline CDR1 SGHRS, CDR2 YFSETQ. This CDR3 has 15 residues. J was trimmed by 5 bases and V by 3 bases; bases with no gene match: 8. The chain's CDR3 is CASSSSGTRGDTQYF. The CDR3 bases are TGCGCCAGCAGCTCCTCCGGGACTAGGGGAGATACGCAGTATTTT.

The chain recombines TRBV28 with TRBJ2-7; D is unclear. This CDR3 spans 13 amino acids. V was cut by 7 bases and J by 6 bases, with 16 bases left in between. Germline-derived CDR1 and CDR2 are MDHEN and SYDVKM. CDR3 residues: CASTTDRAGEQYV. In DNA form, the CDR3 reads TGTGCCAGCACTACCGACCGGGCCGGCGAGCAGTACGTC.

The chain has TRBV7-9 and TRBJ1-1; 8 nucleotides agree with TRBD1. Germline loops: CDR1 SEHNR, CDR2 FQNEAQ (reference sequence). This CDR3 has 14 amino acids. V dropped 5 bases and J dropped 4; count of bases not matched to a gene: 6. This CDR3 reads CASSVLTGGTEAFF. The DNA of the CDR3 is TGTGCCAGCAGCGTACTTACAGGGGGCACTGAAGCTTTCTTT. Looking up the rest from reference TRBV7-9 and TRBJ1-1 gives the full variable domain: DTGVSQNPRHKITKRGQNVTFRCDPISEHNRLYWYRQTLGQGPEFLTYFQNEAQLEKSRLLSDRFSAERPKGSFSTLEIQRTEQGDSAMYLCASSVLTGGTEAFFGQGTRLTVV.

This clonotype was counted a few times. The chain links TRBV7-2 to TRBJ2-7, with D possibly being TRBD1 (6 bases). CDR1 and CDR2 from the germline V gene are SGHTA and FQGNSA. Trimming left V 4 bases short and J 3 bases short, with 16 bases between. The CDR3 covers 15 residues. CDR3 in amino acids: CASSSFGDILYEQYF. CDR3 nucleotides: TGTGCCAGCAGCTCGTTTGGGGACATCCTCTACGAGCAGTACTTC.

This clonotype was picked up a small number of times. CDR3 sequence: CASSSLIPGQVDNEQFF. CDR3 DNA sequence: TGCGCCAGCAGCTCTCTTATTCCGGGACAGGTCGACAATGAGCAGTTCTTC. The V call is TRBV5-1, the J call TRBJ2-1; 8 bases line up with TRBD1. Per germline, CDR1 SGHRS and CDR2 YFSETQ. V lost 3 bases, J lost 5 bases, and 13 bases stayed unmatched. The CDR3 spans 17 residues.

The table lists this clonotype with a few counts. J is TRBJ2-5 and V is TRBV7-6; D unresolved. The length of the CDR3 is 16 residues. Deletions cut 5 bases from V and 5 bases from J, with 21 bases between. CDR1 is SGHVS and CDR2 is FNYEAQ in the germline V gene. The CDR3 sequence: CASSAEERGRWETQYF. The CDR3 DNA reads TGTGCCAGCAGCGCCGAGGAGAGAGGTCGGTGGGAGACCCAGTACTTC. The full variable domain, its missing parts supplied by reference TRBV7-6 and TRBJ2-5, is GAGVSQSPRYKVTKRGQDVALRCDPISGHVSLYWYRQALGQGPEFLTYFNYEAQQDKSGLPNDRFSAERPEGSISTLTIQRTEQRDSAMYRCASSAEERGRWETQYFGPGTRLLVL.

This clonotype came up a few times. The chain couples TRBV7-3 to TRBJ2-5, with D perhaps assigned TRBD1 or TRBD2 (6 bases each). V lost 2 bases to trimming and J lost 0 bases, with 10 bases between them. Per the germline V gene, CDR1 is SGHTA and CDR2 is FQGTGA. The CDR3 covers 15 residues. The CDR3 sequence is CASSLSGGYQETQYF. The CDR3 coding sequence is TGTGCCAGCAGCTTATCCGGGGGCTACCAAGAGACCCAGTACTTC.

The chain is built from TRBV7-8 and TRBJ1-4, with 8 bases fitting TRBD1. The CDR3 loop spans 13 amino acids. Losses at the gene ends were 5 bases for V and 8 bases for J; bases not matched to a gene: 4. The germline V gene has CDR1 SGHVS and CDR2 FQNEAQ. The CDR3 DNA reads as TGTGCCAGCAGCCCGGGACAGGAAGAAAAACTGTTTTTT. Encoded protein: CASSPGQEEKLFF.

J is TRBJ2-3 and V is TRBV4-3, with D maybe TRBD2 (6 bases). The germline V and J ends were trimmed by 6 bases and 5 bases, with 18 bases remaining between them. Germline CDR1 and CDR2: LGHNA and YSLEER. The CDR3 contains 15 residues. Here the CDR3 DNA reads TGCGCCAGCAGGGAGGGACGGGCCCGCGGAGATACGCAGTATTTT. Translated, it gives CASREGRARGDTQYF.